This TCR beta chain was documented in a study of Ad26.COV2.S vaccination and SARS-CoV-2 variants. General study results and limits: Assessments of TCR breadth and depth may have underestimated the total T cell responses.

Between the trimmed V and J ends, which lost 5 bases and 1 base, there was a span of 12 bases. CDR1 and CDR2 from the germline V gene are SGHRS and YFSETQ. The CDR3 sequence is 15 residues long. Clones were read by immunoSEQ multiplex PCR, and TCRdb kept only the in-frame ones, dropping some. The sample has 350,000 to 450,000 clones, around 90% seen once. Notes on this clone: What it binds is unknown. Other nucleotide sequences from this sample produce the same CDR3.

This receptor was taken from a human donor who had recovered from COVID-19. The genes are TRBV5-1 and TRBJ2-2, with D perhaps being TRBD1 or TRBD2 (5 bases each). Sequenced material: peripheral blood, taken after recovery from COVID-19. CDR3 nucleotide sequence: TGCGCCAGCAGTCCCGGGACGGGGAACACCGGGGAGCTGTTTTTT. Its translation: CASSPGTGNTGELFF.